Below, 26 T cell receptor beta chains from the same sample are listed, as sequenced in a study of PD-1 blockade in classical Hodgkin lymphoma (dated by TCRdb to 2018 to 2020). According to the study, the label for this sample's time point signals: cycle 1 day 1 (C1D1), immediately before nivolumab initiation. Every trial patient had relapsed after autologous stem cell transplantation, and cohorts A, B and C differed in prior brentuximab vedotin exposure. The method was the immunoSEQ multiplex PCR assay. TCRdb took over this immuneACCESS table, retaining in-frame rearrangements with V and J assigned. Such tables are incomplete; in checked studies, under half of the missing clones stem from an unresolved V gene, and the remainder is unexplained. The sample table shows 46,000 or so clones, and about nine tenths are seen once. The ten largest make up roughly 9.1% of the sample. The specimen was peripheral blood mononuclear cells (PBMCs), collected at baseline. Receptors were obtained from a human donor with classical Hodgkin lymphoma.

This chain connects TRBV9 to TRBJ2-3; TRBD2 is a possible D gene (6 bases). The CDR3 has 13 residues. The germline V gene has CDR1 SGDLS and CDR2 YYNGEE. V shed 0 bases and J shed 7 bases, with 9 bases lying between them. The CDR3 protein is CASSVGLVNTQYF. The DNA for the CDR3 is TGTGCCAGCAGCGTAGGACTAGTGAATACGCAGTATTTT.

CDR3 sequence reads: CASSSTSSRAYEQYF. CDR3 bases: TGTGCCAGCAGTTCGACCTCAAGTCGTGCCTACGAGCAGTACTTC. This chain joins TRBV11-1 and TRBJ2-7, with D unclear. Germline loops: CDR1 SGHAT, CDR2 FQDESV (reference sequence). Trimming removed 6 bases at V and 2 bases at J, with 17 bases between. This CDR3 is 15 amino acids long.

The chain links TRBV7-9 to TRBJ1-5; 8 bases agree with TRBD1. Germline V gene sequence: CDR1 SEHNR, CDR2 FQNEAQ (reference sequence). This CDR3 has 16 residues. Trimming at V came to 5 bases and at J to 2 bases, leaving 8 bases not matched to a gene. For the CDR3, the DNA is TGTGCCAGCAGCACCACGACAGGGGCAGGCAATCAGCCCCAGCATTTT. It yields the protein CASSTTTGAGNQPQHF.

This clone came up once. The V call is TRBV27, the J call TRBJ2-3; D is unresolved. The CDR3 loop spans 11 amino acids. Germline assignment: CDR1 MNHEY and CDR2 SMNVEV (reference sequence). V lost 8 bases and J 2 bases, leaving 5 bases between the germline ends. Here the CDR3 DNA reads TGTGCCAGCGGCCACACAGATACGCAGTATTTT. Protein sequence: CASGHTDTQYF.

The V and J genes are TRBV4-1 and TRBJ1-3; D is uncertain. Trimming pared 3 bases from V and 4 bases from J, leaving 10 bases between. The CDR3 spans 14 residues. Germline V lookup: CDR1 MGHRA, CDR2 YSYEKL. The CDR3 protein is CASSQGGRGNTIYF. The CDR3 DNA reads TGCGCCAGCAGCCAGGGAGGGAGAGGAAACACCATATATTTT.

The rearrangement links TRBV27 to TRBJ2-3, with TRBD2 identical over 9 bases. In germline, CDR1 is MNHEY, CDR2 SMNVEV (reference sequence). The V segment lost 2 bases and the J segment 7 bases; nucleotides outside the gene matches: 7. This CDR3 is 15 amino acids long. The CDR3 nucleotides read TGTGCCAGCAGTTTAAGGGCGGGGGGGCCAAATACGCAGTATTTT. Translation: CASSLRAGGPNTQYF.

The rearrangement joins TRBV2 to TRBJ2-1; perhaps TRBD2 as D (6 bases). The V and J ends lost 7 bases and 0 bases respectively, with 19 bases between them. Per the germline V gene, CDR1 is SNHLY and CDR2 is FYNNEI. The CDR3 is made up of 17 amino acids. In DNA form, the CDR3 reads TGTGCCAGCACCAAAGTTGGTAGCGGAATCTCCTACAATGAGCAGTTCTTC. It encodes CASTKVGSGISYNEQFF. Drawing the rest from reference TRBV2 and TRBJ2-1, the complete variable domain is EPEVTQTPSHQVTQMGQEVILRCVPISNHLYFYWYRQILGQKVEFLVSFYNNEISEKSEIFDDQFSVERPDGSNFTLKIRSTKLEDSAMYFCASTKVGSGISYNEQFFGPGTRLTVL.

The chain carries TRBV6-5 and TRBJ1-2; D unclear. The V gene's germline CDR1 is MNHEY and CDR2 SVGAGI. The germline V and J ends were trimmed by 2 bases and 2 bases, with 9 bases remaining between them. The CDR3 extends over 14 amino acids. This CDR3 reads CASSYRSGNYGYTF. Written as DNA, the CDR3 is TGTGCCAGCAGTTACCGGTCCGGGAACTATGGCTACACCTTC.

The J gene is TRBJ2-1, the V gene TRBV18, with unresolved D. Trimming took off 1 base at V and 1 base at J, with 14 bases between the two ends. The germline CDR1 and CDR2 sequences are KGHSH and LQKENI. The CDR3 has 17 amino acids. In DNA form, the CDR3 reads TGTGCCAGCTCACCACAGTCTTGGGTGGTGTCCTACAATGAGCAGTTCTTC. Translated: CASSPQSWVVSYNEQFF.

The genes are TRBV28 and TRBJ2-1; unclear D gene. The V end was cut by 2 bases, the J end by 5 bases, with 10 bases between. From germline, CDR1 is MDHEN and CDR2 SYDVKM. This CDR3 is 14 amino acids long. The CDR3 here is CASSLPEWDNEQFF. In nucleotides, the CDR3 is TGTGCCAGCAGTTTACCGGAATGGGACAATGAGCAGTTCTTC.

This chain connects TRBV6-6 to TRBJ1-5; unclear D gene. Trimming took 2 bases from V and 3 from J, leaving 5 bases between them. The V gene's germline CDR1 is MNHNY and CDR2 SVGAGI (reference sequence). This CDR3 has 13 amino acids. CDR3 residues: CASSYKVNQPQHF. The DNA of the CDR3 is TGTGCCAGCAGTTACAAGGTCAATCAGCCCCAGCATTTT.

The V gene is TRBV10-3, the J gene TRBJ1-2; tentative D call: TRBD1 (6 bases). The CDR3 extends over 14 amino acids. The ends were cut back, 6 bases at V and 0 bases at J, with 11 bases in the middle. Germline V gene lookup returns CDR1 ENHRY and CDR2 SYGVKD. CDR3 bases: TGTGCCATCAGGGACAGAGACACTAACTATGGCTACACCTTC. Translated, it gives CAIRDRDTNYGYTF.

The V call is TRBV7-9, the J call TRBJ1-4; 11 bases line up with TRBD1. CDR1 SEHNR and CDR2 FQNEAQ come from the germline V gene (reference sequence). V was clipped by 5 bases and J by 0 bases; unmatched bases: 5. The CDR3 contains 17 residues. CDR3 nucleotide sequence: TGTGCCAGCAGCCCCGGGGACAGGGGGGCAACTAATGAAAAACTGTTTTTT. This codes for CASSPGDRGATNEKLFF.

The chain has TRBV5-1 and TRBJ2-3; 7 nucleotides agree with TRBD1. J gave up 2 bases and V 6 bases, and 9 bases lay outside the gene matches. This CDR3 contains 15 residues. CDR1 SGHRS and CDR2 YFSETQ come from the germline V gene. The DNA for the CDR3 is TGCGCCAGCACAAAACAGGGGACCATCACAGATACGCAGTATTTT. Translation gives CASTKQGTITDTQYF.

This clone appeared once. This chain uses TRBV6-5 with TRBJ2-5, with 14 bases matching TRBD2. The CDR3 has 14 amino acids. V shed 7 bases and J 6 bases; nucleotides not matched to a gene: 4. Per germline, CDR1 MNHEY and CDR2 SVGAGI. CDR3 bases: TGTGCCAGCAAAGGGACTAGCGGGAGACAGACCCAGTACTTC. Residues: CASKGTSGRQTQYF.

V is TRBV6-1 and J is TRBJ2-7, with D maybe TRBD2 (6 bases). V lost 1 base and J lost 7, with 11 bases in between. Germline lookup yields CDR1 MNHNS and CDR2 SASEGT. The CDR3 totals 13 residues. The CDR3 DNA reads TGTGCCAGCAGTGAAGACTATGGAGGGGAGCAGTACTTC. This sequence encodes CASSEDYGGEQYF.

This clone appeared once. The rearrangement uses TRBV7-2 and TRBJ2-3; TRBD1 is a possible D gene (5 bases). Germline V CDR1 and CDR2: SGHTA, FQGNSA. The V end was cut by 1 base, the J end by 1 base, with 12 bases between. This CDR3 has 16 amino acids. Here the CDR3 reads CASSLEASRGTDTQYF. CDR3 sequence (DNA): TGTGCCAGCAGCTTAGAGGCCAGCAGGGGCACAGATACGCAGTATTTT.

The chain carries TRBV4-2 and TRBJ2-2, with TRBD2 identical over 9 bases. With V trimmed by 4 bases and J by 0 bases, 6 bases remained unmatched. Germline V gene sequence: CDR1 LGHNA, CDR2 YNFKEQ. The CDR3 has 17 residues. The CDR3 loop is CASSPLTSGANTGELFF. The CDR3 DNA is TGTGCCAGCAGCCCTTTGACTAGCGGAGCGAACACCGGGGAGCTGTTTTTT.

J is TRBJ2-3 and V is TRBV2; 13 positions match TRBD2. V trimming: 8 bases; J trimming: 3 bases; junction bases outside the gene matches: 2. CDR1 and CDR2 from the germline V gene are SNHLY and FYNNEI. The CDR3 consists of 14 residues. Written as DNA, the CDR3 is TGTGCCAGCTCGGGACTAGCGGGAACAGATACGCAGTATTTT. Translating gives CASSGLAGTDTQYF.

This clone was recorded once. The CDR3: CASSLLSSSYNEQFF. CDR3 sequence (DNA): TGTGCCAGCAGTTTATTGTCAAGCTCCTACAATGAGCAGTTCTTC. The chain is built from TRBV27 and TRBJ2-1; D gene unclear. The germline CDR1 and CDR2 sequences are MNHEY and SMNVEV (reference sequence). CDR3 length equals 15 residues. The V end lost 1 base, the J end lost 0 bases, and 7 bases lay between the germline ends.

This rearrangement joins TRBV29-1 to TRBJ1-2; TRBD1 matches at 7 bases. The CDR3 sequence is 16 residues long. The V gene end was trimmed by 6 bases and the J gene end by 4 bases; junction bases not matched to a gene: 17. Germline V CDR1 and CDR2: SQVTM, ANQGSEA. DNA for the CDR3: TGCAGCGTAGTCCCGGGACAGCAAGGGGGGGGCTATGGCTACACCTTC. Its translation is CSVVPGQQGGGYGYTF.

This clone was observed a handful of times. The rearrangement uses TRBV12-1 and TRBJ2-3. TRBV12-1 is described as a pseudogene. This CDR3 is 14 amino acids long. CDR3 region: CASSPSPTGDTQYF. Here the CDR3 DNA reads TGTGCCAGCAGCCCCAGCCCCACCGGAGATACGCAGTATTTT.

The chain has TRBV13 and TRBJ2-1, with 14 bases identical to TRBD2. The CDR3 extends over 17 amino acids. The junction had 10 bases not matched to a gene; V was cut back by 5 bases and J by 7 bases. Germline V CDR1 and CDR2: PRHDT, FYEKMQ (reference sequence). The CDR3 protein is CASSGGLAGGSWNEQFF. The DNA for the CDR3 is TGTGCCAGCAGCGGTGGACTAGCGGGAGGTTCGTGGAATGAGCAGTTCTTC.

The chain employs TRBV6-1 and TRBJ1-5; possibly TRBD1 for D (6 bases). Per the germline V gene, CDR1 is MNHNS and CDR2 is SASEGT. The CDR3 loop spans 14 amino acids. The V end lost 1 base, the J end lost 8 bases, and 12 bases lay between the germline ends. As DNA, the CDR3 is TGTGCCAGCAGTGAAGGAACAGGGAGGGAGCCCCAGCATTTT. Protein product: CASSEGTGREPQHF.

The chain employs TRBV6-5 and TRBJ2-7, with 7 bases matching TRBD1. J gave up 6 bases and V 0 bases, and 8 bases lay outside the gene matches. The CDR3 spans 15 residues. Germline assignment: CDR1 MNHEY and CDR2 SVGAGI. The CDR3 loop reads CASSYSIQGIGEQYF. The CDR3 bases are TGTGCCAGCAGTTACTCGATACAGGGGATTGGCGAGCAGTACTTC.

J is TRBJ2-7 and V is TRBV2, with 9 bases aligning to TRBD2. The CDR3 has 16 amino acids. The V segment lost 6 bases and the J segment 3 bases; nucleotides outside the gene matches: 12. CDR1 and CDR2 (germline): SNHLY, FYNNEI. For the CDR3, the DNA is TGTGCCAGCAGGGGGCTAGCGGGGAGAAACCTCTACGAGCAGTACTTC. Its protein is CASRGLAGRNLYEQYF.